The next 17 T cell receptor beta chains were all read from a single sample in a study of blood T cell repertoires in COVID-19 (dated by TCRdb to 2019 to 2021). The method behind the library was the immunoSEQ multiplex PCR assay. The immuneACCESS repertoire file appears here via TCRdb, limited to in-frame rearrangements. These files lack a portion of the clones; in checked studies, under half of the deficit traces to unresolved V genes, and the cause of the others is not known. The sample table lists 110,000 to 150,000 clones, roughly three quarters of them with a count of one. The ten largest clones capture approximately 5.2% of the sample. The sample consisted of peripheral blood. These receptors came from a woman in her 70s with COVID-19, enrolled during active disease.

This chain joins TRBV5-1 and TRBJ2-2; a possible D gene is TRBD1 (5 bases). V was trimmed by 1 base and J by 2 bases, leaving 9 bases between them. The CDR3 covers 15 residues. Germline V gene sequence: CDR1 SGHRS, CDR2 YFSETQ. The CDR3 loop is CASSLRQGNTGELFF. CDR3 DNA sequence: TGCGCCAGCAGCTTGAGGCAGGGAAACACCGGGGAGCTGTTTTTT.

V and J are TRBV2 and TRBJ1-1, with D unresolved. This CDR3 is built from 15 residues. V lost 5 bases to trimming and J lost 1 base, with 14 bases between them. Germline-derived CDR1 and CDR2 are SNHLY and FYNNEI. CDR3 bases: TGTGCCAGCAGTTCCCCAGCTACAGCGAACACTGAAGCTTTCTTT. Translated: CASSSPATANTEAFF. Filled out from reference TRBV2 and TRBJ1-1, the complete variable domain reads EPEVTQTPSHQVTQMGQEVILRCVPISNHLYFYWYRQILGQKVEFLVSFYNNEISEKSEIFDDQFSVERPDGSNFTLKIRSTKLEDSAMYFCASSSPATANTEAFFGQGTRLTVV.

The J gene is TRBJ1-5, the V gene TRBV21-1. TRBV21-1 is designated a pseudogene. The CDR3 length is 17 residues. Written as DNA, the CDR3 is TGTGCCAGCAGCACCTATGTCGCGGGCCGTGGGAATCAGCCCCAGCATTTT. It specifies CASSTYVAGRGNQPQHF.

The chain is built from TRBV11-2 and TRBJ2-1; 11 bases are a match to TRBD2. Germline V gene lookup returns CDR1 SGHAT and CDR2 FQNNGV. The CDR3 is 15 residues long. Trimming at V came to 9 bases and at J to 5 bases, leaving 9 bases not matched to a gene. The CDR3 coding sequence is TGTGCCAGTTCCCTTGGGACTAGCGGAAACAATGAGCAGTTCTTC. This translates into CASSLGTSGNNEQFF.

The CDR3 spells CASSISLGLRETQYF. The CDR3 region has the DNA TGTGCCAGTAGTATTTCCTTGGGGCTAAGGGAGACCCAGTACTTC. The chain couples TRBV19 to TRBJ2-5; D perhaps matches TRBD1 (5 bases). Germline V gene data show CDR1 as LNHDA and CDR2 as SQIVND (reference sequence). V was pared by 3 bases and J by 5 bases, with 16 bases between. The length of the CDR3 is 15 residues.

The CDR3 reads CASSRTGGFTEAFF. In DNA, the CDR3 is TGCGCCAGCAGCCGGACGGGGGGTTTTACTGAAGCTTTCTTT. The chain has TRBV5-1 and TRBJ1-1; D may be TRBD1 (5 bases). CDR1 is SGHRS, CDR2 YFSETQ, per germline. The CDR3 length is 14 residues. Between the trimmed V and J ends, which lost 4 bases and 5 bases, there was a span of 15 bases.

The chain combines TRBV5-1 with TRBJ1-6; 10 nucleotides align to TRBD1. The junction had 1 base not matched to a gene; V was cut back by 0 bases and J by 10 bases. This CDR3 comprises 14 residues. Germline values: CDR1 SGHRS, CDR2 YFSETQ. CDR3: CASSLGDRGSPLHF. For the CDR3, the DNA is TGCGCCAGCAGCTTGGGGGACAGGGGATCACCCCTCCACTTT.

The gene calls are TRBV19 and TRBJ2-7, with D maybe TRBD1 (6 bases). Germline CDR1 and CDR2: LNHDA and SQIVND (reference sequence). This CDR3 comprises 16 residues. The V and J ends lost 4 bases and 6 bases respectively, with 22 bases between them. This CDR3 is CASSTGTSLSPLEQYF. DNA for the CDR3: TGTGCCAGTAGTACCGGGACATCCCTCTCCCCGCTCGAGCAGTACTTC.

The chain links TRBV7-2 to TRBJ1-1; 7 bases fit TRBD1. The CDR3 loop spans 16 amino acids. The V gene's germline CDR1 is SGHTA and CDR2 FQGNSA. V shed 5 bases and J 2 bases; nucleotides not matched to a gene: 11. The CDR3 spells CASSSPQGTVNTEAFF. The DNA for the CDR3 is TGTGCCAGCAGCAGCCCTCAAGGGACAGTAAACACTGAAGCTTTCTTT.

As DNA, the CDR3 is TGCGCCAGCAGCCAAGACGCAGGGCCCAACACTGAAGCTTTCTTT. Translation gives CASSQDAGPNTEAFF. The chain joins TRBV4-3 to TRBJ1-1; D may be TRBD1 (5 bases). The ends were cut back, 0 bases at V and 2 bases at J, with 10 bases in the middle. Per the germline V gene, CDR1 is LGHNA and CDR2 is YSLEER. CDR3 size: 15 residues.

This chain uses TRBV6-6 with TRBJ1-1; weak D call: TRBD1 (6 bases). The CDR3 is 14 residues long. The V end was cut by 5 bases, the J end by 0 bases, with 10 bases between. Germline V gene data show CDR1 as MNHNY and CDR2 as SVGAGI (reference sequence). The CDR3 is CASSPGGLNTEAFF. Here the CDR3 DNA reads TGTGCCAGCAGTCCGGGGGGCTTGAACACTGAAGCTTTCTTT.

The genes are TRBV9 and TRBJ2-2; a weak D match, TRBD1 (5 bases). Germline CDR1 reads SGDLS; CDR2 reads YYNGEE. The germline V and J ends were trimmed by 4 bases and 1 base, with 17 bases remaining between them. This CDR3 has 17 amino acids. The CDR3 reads CASSPTRQTRNTGELFF. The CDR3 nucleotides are TGTGCCAGCAGCCCCACCAGACAGACACGGAACACCGGGGAGCTGTTTTTT.

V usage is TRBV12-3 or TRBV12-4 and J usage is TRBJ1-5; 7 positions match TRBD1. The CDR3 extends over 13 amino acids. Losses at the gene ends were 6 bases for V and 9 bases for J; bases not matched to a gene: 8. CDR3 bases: TGTGCCAGCAGCCCCAGGGGGTTTGGGCCCCAGCATTTT. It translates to CASSPRGFGPQHF.

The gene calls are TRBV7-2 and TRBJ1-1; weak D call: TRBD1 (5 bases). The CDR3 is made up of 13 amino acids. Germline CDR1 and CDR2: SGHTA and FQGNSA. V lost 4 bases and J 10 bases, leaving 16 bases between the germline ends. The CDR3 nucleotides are TGTGCCAGCAGCTGGGGGGGTCAGGGAGGAGCTTTCTTT. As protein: CASSWGGQGGAFF. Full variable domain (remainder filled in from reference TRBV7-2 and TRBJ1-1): GAGVSQSPSNKVTEKGKDVELRCDPISGHTALYWYRQSLGQGLEFLIYFQGNSAPDKSGLPSDRFSAERTGGSVSTLTIQRTQQEDSAVYLCASSWGGQGGAFFGQGTRLTVV.

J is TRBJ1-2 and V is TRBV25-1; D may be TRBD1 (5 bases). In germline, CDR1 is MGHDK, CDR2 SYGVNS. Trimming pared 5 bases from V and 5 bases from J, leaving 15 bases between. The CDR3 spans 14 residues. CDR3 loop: CASSNLGTSYGYTF. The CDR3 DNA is TGTGCCAGCAGTAACCTCGGGACTTCTTATGGCTACACCTTC.

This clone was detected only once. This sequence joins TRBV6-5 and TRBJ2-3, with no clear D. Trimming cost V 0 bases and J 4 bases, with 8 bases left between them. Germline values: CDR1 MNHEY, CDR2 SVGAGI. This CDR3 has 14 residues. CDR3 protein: CASSYSRRPDTQYF. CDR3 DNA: TGTGCCAGCAGTTACTCGAGGCGCCCAGATACGCAGTATTTT.

CDR3 region: CASRQQGAENTEAFF. The CDR3 region has the DNA TGTGCCAGTAGGCAACAGGGGGCAGAAAACACTGAAGCTTTCTTT. The V call is TRBV19, the J call TRBJ1-1, with TRBD1 identical over 9 bases. Germline CDR1 LNHDA, CDR2 SQIVND (reference sequence). CDR3 size: 15 residues. V lost 6 bases and J lost 2; bases outside the gene matches: 7. Filled out from reference TRBV19 and TRBJ1-1, the complete variable domain reads DGGITQSPKYLFRKEGQNVTLSCEQNLNHDAMYWYRQDPGQGLRLIYYSQIVNDFQKGDIAEGYSVSREKKESFPLTVTSAQKNPTAFYLCASRQQGAENTEAFFGQGTRLTVV.